A single sample gave rise to the 29 T cell receptor beta chains below, sequenced in a study of T-cell reconstitution after alpha-beta-depleted transplantation in children. During its preparation, the TCRbeta library received unique molecular identifiers. TCRdb passed the PCR reads through MiXCR, listing each CDR3 protein once. The sample has 260,000 or so distinct CDR3 sequences, 12% seen once. The specimen comprised PBMCs from the stem cell graft donor, sampled from the stem cell graft. The source is a human donor who donated a stem cell graft to a child with acute lymphoblastic leukemia.

This clonotype has a handful of counts. V is TRBV5-1 and J is TRBJ2-1; TRBD2 agrees at 9 bases. The CDR3 loop spans 14 amino acids. With 3 bases clipped from V and 7 bases from J, the junction kept 5 bases outside the gene matches. Germline values: CDR1 SGHRS, CDR2 YFSETQ. The CDR3 sequence: CASSSQTSGNEQFF. The CDR3, as DNA: TGCGCCAGCAGCTCCCAGACTAGCGGTAATGAGCAGTTCTTC.

V and J are TRBV19 and TRBJ2-3; D gene ambiguous. Germline V gene sequence: CDR1 LNHDA, CDR2 SQIVND (reference sequence). V shed 4 bases and J shed 4 bases, with 6 bases lying between them. This CDR3 region has 12 residues. CDR3 sequence (DNA): TGTGCCAGTAGTAATGGGGCAGATACGCAGTATTTT. Translating gives CASSNGADTQYF.

The table lists this clonotype with many counts. The rearrangement uses TRBV9 and TRBJ2-1, with 10 bases matching TRBD1. V gave up 3 bases and J gave up 3 bases; unmatched junction bases: 6. Germline lookup yields CDR1 SGDLS and CDR2 YYNGEE. The CDR3 totals 16 residues. As DNA, the CDR3 is TGTGCCAGCAGCGCTTTTGGGACAGGGGACTACAATGAGCAGTTCTTC. Translated, it gives CASSAFGTGDYNEQFF.

The genes are TRBV2 and TRBJ2-7, with no clear D. Deletions cut 7 bases from V and 3 bases from J, with 13 bases between. The CDR3 sequence is 13 residues long. Per germline, CDR1 SNHLY and CDR2 FYNNEI. CDR3 in amino acids: CASTATDHYEQYF. The CDR3 nucleotides are TGTGCCAGCACAGCAACGGACCACTACGAGCAGTACTTC.

Many counts were recorded for this clonotype. J is TRBJ2-7 and V is TRBV6-5, with a possible D match to TRBD2 (6 bases). The CDR3 covers 16 residues. V lost 2 bases to trimming and J lost 2 bases, with 16 bases between them. From germline, CDR1 is MNHEY and CDR2 SVGAGI. CDR3 sequence (DNA): TGTGCCAGCAGTTACGGAGGGGCCCCCGACCCCTACGAGCAGTACTTC. Protein: CASSYGGAPDPYEQYF.

Many counts were recorded for this clonotype. This chain uses TRBV15 with TRBJ2-7; 7 nucleotides agree with TRBD1. V was pared by 1 base and J by 0 bases, with 12 bases of the junction left unmatched. The CDR3 has 18 residues. From germline, CDR1 is LNHNV and CDR2 YYDKDF (reference sequence). The chain's CDR3 is CATSRVPLTGTASYEQYF. CDR3 sequence (DNA): TGTGCCACCAGCAGAGTTCCACTTACCGGGACAGCCTCCTACGAGCAGTACTTC.

This clonotype was seen only a few times. The rearrangement uses TRBV7-2 and TRBJ2-7; no clear D. This CDR3 comprises 12 residues. Looked up from germline, CDR1 is SGHTA and CDR2 is FQGNSA. Trimming pared 4 bases from V and 3 bases from J, leaving 7 bases between. The CDR3 bases are TGTGCCAGCAGCTCGAGCCTCTACGAGCAGTACTTC. Its translation is CASSSSLYEQYF.

This clonotype was observed many times. The genes are TRBV11-2 and TRBJ2-4; D not resolved. The V end lost 7 bases, the J end lost 2 bases, and 24 bases lay between the germline ends. CDR3 length equals 18 residues. Looked up from germline, CDR1 is SGHAT and CDR2 is FQNNGV. The CDR3 here is CASTNLGRADASKNIQYF. CDR3 DNA sequence: TGTGCCAGCACAAACCTCGGTCGGGCGGACGCATCCAAAAACATTCAGTACTTC.

This clonotype was recorded at least ten times. The chain has TRBV11-2 and TRBJ2-3; 12 nucleotides line up with TRBD1. The CDR3 length is 19 residues. The J segment lost 4 bases and the V segment lost 3 bases, leaving 14 bases of the junction unmatched. Germline lookup yields CDR1 SGHAT and CDR2 FQNNGV. CDR3 sequence: CASSFYPPGQGALPDTQYF. The CDR3 DNA is TGTGCCAGCAGCTTTTACCCCCCGGGACAGGGGGCGCTGCCAGATACGCAGTATTTT.

The chain recombines TRBV9 with TRBJ1-1, with no clear D. Trimming cost V 0 bases and J 5 bases, with 8 bases left between them. Per the germline V gene, CDR1 is SGDLS and CDR2 is YYNGEE. This CDR3 is 13 amino acids long. The CDR3 is CASSVGAGTEAFF. As DNA, the CDR3 is TGTGCCAGCAGCGTAGGGGCAGGAACTGAAGCTTTCTTT.

In its sample, this clonotype was seen many times. CDR3 in DNA: TGCGCCAGCAGCCCGGACGGTAGTACAGATACGCAGTATTTT. Translating it yields CASSPDGSTDTQYF. The chain combines TRBV5-1 with TRBJ2-3, with D unclear. V lost 4 bases to trimming and J lost 3 bases, with 12 bases between them. The germline V gene has CDR1 SGHRS and CDR2 YFSETQ. The CDR3 contains 14 residues.

The chain recombines TRBV4-3 with TRBJ2-7, with 11 positions matching TRBD2. Germline lookup yields CDR1 LGHNA and CDR2 YSLEER. Trimming at V came to 1 base and at J to 7 bases, leaving 15 bases not matched to a gene. This CDR3 has 18 residues. The CDR3 sequence is CASSQGLGGTSGSLEQYF. Here the CDR3 DNA reads TGCGCCAGCAGCCAAGGCCTAGGTGGGACTAGCGGATCGCTGGAGCAGTACTTC.

This clonotype was counted many times. The gene calls are TRBV20-1 and TRBJ2-7, with TRBD1 matching 11 bases. Trimming cost V 8 bases and J 2 bases; bases outside gene matches: 5. CDR1 and CDR2 from the germline V gene are DFQATT and SNEGSKA (reference sequence). This CDR3 is 13 amino acids long. The CDR3 nucleotides are TGCAGTCTTCCGGGACAGGGGGCCTACGAGCAGTACTTC. The encoded protein is CSLPGQGAYEQYF.

The chain is built from TRBV30 and TRBJ1-2, with a possible D match to TRBD1 (6 bases). From germline, CDR1 is GTSNPN and CDR2 SVGIG (reference sequence). CDR3 length: 14 amino acids. V lost 3 bases, J lost 0 bases, and 11 bases lay in between. This CDR3 is CAWRPGASNYGYTF. The CDR3 nucleotides are TGTGCCTGGAGACCAGGGGCTTCTAACTATGGCTACACCTTC.

This chain uses TRBV27 with TRBJ1-2; D might be TRBD1 (5 bases). This CDR3 has 15 amino acids. Looked up from germline, CDR1 is MNHEY and CDR2 is SMNVEV (reference sequence). V was trimmed by 3 bases and J by 3 bases, leaving 14 bases between them. CDR3 region: CASSFRRRGDYGYTF. The DNA for the CDR3 is TGTGCCAGCAGTTTTAGGCGGAGGGGAGACTATGGCTACACCTTC.

Comment on this clonotype: A read error may account for a junction end that differs from germline. The chain couples TRBV20-1 to TRBJ2-7; TRBD1 agrees at 8 bases. Germline V gives CDR1 DFQATT, CDR2 SNEGSKA (reference sequence). The CDR3 sequence is 13 residues long. The CDR3 sequence: CGARGQGEHEQYF. As DNA, the CDR3 is TGCGGTGCTCGAGGACAGGGAGAACACGAGCAGTACTTC.

The CDR3: CASSSRRTEAFF. CDR3 nucleotide sequence: TGTGCCAGCAGCTCTCGGCGAACTGAAGCTTTCTTT. The rearrangement joins TRBV21-1 to TRBJ1-1. TRBV21-1 is shown as a pseudogene. The CDR3 sequence is 12 residues long.

The J gene is TRBJ2-3, the V gene TRBV6-6; a possible D gene is TRBD1 (6 bases). There are 13 residues in the CDR3. Trimming shortened V by 7 bases and J by 6 bases, and 14 bases separated the two germline ends. CDR1 is MNHNY, CDR2 SVGAGI, per germline (reference sequence). DNA of the CDR3: TGTGCCAGCAACTACAGGGATAGGGATACGCAGTATTTT. Amino acids: CASNYRDRDTQYF.

This clonotype has a count of ten or more. The rearrangement links TRBV27 to TRBJ1-1; TRBD1 might be the D (6 bases). The germline CDR1 and CDR2 sequences are MNHEY and SMNVEV (reference sequence). Trimming removed 6 bases from V and 5 bases from J, with 13 bases in between. The CDR3 has 13 residues. CDR3: CASSLQGETEAFF. Here the CDR3 DNA reads TGTGCCAGCAGCCTACAGGGTGAAACTGAAGCTTTCTTT.

This clonotype occurred many times. The chain has TRBV12-3 or TRBV12-4 and TRBJ2-1; D is ambiguous. The ends were cut back, 6 bases at V and 8 bases at J, with 11 bases in the middle. The CDR3 totals 12 residues. CDR3 loop: CASRTVSDEQFF. In DNA form, the CDR3 reads TGTGCCAGCAGGACCGTAAGCGATGAGCAGTTCTTC.

This clonotype has ten or more counts. The rearrangement uses TRBV5-1 and TRBJ2-1; D is unclear. The germline gives CDR1 SGHRS, CDR2 YFSETQ. With 1 base removed from V and 6 bases from J, the gap between germline ends came to 8 bases. The CDR3 is 13 residues long. This CDR3 reads CASSLMGFNEQFF. Written as DNA, the CDR3 is TGCGCCAGCAGCTTGATGGGTTTCAATGAGCAGTTCTTC.

This clonotype was recorded at least ten times. The chain uses TRBV5-6 and TRBJ2-7, with D tentatively TRBD1 or TRBD2 (5 bases each). Trimming pared 4 bases from V and 3 bases from J, leaving 17 bases between. The CDR3 spans 15 residues. Germline V lookup: CDR1 SGHDT, CDR2 YYEEEE. CDR3 DNA: TGTGCCAGCAGCCTGGAGGAGACAGACGTCTACGAGCAGTACTTC. Translation gives CASSLEETDVYEQYF. Full variable domain (outside the CDR3, taken from reference TRBV5-6 and TRBJ2-7): DAGVTQSPTHLIKTRGQQVTLRCSPKSGHDTVSWYQQALGQGPQFIFQYYEEEERQRGNFPDRFSGHQFPNYSSELNVNALLLGDSALYLCASSLEETDVYEQYFGPGTRLTVT.

V and J are TRBV12-2 and TRBJ1-1; the table gives TRBD1 as D, unverified against the DNA. TRBV12-2 is a documented pseudogene. The CDR3 runs 15 residues. The CDR3 coding sequence is TGTGCAAGTCGCCCCCTTGGGGGCATGAACACTGAAGCTTTCTTT. Translation gives CASRPLGGMNTEAFF.

Many counts were recorded for this clonotype. The chain recombines TRBV6-5 with TRBJ2-6; 8 bases match TRBD1. CDR1 and CDR2 (germline): MNHEY, SVGAGI. J was trimmed by 11 bases and V by 0 bases; bases with no gene match: 6. This CDR3 region has 15 residues. For the CDR3, the DNA is TGTGCCAGCAGTTACTCGGGAGCAGGGGGCGACGTCCTGACTTTC. The encoded protein is CASSYSGAGGDVLTF.

This clonotype was seen at least ten times. The chain recombines TRBV28 with TRBJ2-5, with a weak D call TRBD2 (5 bases). The CDR3 runs 16 residues. The germline CDR1 and CDR2 sequences are MDHEN and SYDVKM. The V and J ends lost 6 bases and 2 bases respectively, with 19 bases between them. CDR3 in DNA: TGTGCCAGCAGGGTTGTGGGTCCAGCGGCACAAGAGACCCAGTACTTC. Residues: CASRVVGPAAQETQYF.

This clonotype was picked up a small number of times. A much more abundant neighbour one base away suggests this may be a read error. The CDR3 coding sequence is TGCAGTGCTAGTGCCGCCGGGAGCTCCTACGAGCAGTACTTC. Its protein product is CSASAAGSSYEQYF. V usage is TRBV20-1 and J usage is TRBJ2-7; TRBD2 might be the D (6 bases). V lost 3 bases and J 0 bases, leaving 12 bases between the germline ends. Germline CDR1 reads DFQATT; CDR2 reads SNEGSKA (reference sequence). The CDR3 runs 14 residues.

This clonotype was seen at least ten times. The gene calls are TRBV20-1 and TRBJ1-5; maybe TRBD1 (6 bases). The CDR3 covers 17 residues. Trimming removed 6 bases from V and 0 bases from J, with 21 bases in between. CDR1 is DFQATT, CDR2 SNEGSKA, per germline (reference sequence). The CDR3 sequence: CSATPRGGRNSNQPQHF. The CDR3 DNA reads TGCAGTGCGACGCCGCGTGGGGGGCGCAATAGCAATCAGCCCCAGCATTTT.

V is TRBV7-8 and J is TRBJ1-5; tentative D call: TRBD1 (6 bases). The length of the CDR3 is 17 residues. V lost 1 base, J lost 0 bases, and 13 bases lay in between. In germline, CDR1 is SGHVS, CDR2 FQNEAQ. The CDR3 nucleotides are TGTGCCAGCAGCTTAGTAGGGACACTTTATAGCAATCAGCCCCAGCATTTT. Protein: CASSLVGTLYSNQPQHF.

This clonotype was seen ten or more times. The chain recombines TRBV9 with TRBJ2-3; the D gene could be TRBD1 or TRBD2 (5 bases each). Trimming took 0 bases from V and 0 from J, leaving 8 bases between them. The CDR3 extends over 15 amino acids. CDR1 and CDR2 (germline): SGDLS, YYNGEE. The CDR3 region is CASSVEGESTDTQYF. The CDR3 region has the DNA TGTGCCAGCAGCGTAGAAGGGGAGAGCACAGATACGCAGTATTTT.